This T cell receptor beta chain appears in the sequencing data of a study of blood T cell repertoires in COVID-19. Study-wide background: The United States, Italy and Spain were the sources of the acute and convalescent COVID-19 samples. From T cells, B-cell-depleted T cells, or PBMCs came the material, which was cDNA or gDNA.

The authors' processing: Estimates of nucleated cell counts were drawn from the amplification of reference gene primers. Assay used: immunoSEQ multiplex PCR; TCRdb lists only in-frame clones, some missing. The V and J calls and clone size were taken over from that table, and D and trimming were inferred from the DNA. The table lists approximately 280,000 clones, 89% of them singletons. Germline CDR1 and CDR2: KGHDR and SFDVKD. Germline trimming cut 4 bases from V and 7 bases from J; bases unmatched to any gene: 6. This CDR3 spans 15 amino acids. V usage is TRBV24-1 and J usage is TRBJ1-5, with TRBD1 matching 10 bases. The source of this sequence is a woman aged 55-70 years with acute or convalescent COVID-19. The sample was peripheral blood. The CDR3 DNA follows: TGTGCCACCAGTGACCCGACAGGGGGCGGGCAGCCCCAGCATTTT. This encodes CATSDPTGGGQPQHF.